This T cell receptor beta chain was recovered during a study of control samples from healthy donors and cancer patients. Germline CDR1 and CDR2: MNHEY and SVGAGI. The CDR3 contains 13 residues. The J segment lost 10 bases and the V segment lost 7 bases, leaving 5 bases of the junction unmatched. Generated by immunoSEQ multiplex PCR, the TCRdb table keeps only in-frame clones and is missing some. The table shows approximately 46,000 clones, with approximately 87% occurring only once. What was sequenced was PBMCs. The origin of this receptor is a woman aged 55-70 years with lung cancer. The chain joins TRBV6-5 to TRBJ2-1; TRBD2 agrees at 12 bases. This CDR3 is CASKTSGRGEQFF. In DNA form, the CDR3 reads TGTGCCAGCAAGACTAGCGGGAGAGGGGAGCAGTTCTTC.